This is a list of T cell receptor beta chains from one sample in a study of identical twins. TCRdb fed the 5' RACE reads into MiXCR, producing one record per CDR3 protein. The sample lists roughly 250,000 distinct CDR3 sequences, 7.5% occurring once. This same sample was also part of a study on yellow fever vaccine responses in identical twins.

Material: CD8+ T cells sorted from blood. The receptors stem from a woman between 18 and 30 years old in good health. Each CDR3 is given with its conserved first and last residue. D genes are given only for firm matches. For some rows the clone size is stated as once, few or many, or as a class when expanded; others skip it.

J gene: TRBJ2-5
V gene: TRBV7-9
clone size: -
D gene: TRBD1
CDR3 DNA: TGTGCCAGCAGCGAGGGACAGGGAGAAGAGACCCAGTACTTC
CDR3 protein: CASSEGQGEETQYF

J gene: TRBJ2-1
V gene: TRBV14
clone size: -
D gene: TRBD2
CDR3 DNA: TGTGCCAGCAGCCTCCTAGCGGGACCCTACAATGAGCAGTTCTTC
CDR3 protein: CASSLLAGPYNEQFF

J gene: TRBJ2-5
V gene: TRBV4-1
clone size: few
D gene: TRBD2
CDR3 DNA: TGCGCCAGCAGCTCCCCCGGCGCGGGGGAAGAGACCCAGTACTTC
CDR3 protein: CASSSPGAGEETQYF

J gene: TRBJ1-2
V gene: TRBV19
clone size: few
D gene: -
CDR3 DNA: TGTGCCAGTACTCCGGGATCCATTTATGGCTACACCTTC
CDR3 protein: CASTPGSIYGYTF

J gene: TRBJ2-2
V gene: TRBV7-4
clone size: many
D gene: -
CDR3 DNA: TGTGCCAGCAACCAACCTAGCTACACCGGGGAGCTGTTTTTT
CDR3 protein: CASNQPSYTGELFF

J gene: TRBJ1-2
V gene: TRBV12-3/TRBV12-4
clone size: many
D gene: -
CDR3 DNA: TGTGCCAGCAGTGTTGCGGGGGACGGTTGGGGTGGCTACACCTTC
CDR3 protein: CASSVAGDGWGGYTF

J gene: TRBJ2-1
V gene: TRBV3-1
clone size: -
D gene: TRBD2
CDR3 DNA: TGTGCCAGCAGCCAACTTATCCTAGCGGGGGTGGGTGGTAATGAGCAGTTCTTC
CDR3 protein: CASSQLILAGVGGNEQFF

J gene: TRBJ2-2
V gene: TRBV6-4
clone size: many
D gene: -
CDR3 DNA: TGTGCCAGCAGTGAATCACAGGATAACACCGGGGAGCTGTTTTTT
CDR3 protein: CASSESQDNTGELFF

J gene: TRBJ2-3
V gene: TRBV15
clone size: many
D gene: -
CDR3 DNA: TGTGCCACCAGCAGCCGCCCTAGCACAGATACGCAGTATTTT
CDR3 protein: CATSSRPSTDTQYF

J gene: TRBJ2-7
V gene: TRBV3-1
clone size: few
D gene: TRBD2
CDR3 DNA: TGTGCCAGCAGCCAAGATTGGGGGAGGGGTTACGAGCAGTACTTC
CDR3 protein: CASSQDWGRGYEQYF

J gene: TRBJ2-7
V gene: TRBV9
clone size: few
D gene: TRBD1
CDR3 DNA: TGTGCCAGCAGCGGGGGACAGGGGCTCTACGAGCAGTACTTC
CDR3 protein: CASSGGQGLYEQYF

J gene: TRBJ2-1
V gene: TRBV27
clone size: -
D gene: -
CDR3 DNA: TGTGCCAGCAGTCTAGCGTTGGGCTCCTACAATGAGCAGTTCTTC
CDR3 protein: CASSLALGSYNEQFF

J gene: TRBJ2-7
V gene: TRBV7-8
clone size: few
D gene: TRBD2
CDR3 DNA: TGTGCCAGCAGCTTATGGGGACTAGCGGCGGAGCAGTACTTC
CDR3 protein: CASSLWGLAAEQYF

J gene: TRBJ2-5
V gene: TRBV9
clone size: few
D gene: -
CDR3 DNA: TGTGCCAGCAGCGTAGGGGGACGGATATACCAAGAGACCCAGTACTTC
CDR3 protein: CASSVGGRIYQETQYF

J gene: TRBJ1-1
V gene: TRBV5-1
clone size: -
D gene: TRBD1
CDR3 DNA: TGCGCCAGCAGCCCCGACAGGGGGTTTACTGAAGCTTTCTTT
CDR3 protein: CASSPDRGFTEAFF

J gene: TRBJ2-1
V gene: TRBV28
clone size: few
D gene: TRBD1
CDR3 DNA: TGTGCCAGCAGTCGGCAGGGGGCACTTATTCTCTACAATGAGCAGTTCTTC
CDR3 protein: CASSRQGALILYNEQFF

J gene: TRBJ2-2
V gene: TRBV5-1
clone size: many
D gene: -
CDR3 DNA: TGCGCCAGCAGCCCAGAAGGGGCGGCCGGGGAGCTGTTTTTT
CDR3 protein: CASSPEGAAGELFF

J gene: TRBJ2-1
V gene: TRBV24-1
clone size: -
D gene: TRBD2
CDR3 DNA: TGTGCCACCAGTGGCCCGGGACTAGCGGAATACAATGAGCAGTTCTTC
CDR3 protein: CATSGPGLAEYNEQFF

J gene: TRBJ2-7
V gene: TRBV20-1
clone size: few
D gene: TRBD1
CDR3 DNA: TGCAGTGCTAGAGGGGACAGGGCGGTCTACGAGCAGTACTTC
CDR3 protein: CSARGDRAVYEQYF

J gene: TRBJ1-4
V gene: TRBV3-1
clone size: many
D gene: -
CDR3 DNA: TGTGCCAGCAGCCAAGATCGGACAGTACGAGATGAAAAACTGTTTTTT
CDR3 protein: CASSQDRTVRDEKLFF

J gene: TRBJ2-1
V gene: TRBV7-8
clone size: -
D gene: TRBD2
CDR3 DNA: TGTGCCAGCAGCCCCGAGCGACTAGCGACCTACAATGAGCAGTTCTTC
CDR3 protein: CASSPERLATYNEQFF

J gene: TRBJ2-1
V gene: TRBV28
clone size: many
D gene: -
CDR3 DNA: TGTGCCACCGGTCTCGGGGGAAACAATGAGCAGTTCTTC
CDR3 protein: CATGLGGNNEQFF

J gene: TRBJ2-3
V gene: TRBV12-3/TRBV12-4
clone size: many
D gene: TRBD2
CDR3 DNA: TGTGCCAGCAGTTTAGGGCTAGCGGGAAGCACAGATACGCAGTATTTT
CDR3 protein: CASSLGLAGSTDTQYF

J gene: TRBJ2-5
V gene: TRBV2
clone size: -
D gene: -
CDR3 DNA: TGTGCCAGCAGTGAATATCACCATTGGGGGGAGACCCAGTACTTC
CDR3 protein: CASSEYHHWGETQYF

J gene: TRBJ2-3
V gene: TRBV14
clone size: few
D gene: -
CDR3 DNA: TGTGCCAGCAGCCAAGACCACCGGGGCGGGACTAGCACAGATACGCAGTATTTT
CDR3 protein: CASSQDHRGGTSTDTQYF

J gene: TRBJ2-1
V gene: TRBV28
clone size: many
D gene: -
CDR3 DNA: TGTGCCAGCAGTTTCGTTCGAGGGGATGAGCAGTTCTTC
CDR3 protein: CASSFVRGDEQFF

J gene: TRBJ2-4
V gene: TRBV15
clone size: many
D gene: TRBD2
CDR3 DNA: TGTGCCACCAGCATTAGCGGGAGGACCAAAAACATTCAGTACTTC
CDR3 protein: CATSISGRTKNIQYF

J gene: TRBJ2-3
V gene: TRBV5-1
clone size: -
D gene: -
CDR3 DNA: TGCGCCAGCAGCTCGGATTACCGTAGCACAGATACGCAGTATTTT
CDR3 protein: CASSSDYRSTDTQYF